This T cell receptor (beta chain) appears in the sequencing data of a study of cytomegalovirus exposure and HLA in healthy donors. The ends were cut back, 4 bases at V and 4 bases at J, with 11 bases in the middle. From germline, CDR1 is ENHRY and CDR2 SYGVKD. This CDR3 comprises 14 residues. A multiplex PCR was run with 60 Vbeta primers and 13 Jbeta primers. The protocol was immunoSEQ multiplex PCR, while the TCRdb copy is restricted to in-frame clones and leaves out a portion. The data contain about 130,000 clones, 76% of them singletons. Specimen: PBMCs. The V call is TRBV10-3, the J call TRBJ2-1; perhaps TRBD1 as D (5 bases). This receptor was identified in a man in his forties or fifties in good health and CMV-seronegative. DNA of the CDR3: TGTGCCATCAGTGTTCGGCAGGGATACAATGAGCAGTTCTTC. Its protein is CAISVRQGYNEQFF.